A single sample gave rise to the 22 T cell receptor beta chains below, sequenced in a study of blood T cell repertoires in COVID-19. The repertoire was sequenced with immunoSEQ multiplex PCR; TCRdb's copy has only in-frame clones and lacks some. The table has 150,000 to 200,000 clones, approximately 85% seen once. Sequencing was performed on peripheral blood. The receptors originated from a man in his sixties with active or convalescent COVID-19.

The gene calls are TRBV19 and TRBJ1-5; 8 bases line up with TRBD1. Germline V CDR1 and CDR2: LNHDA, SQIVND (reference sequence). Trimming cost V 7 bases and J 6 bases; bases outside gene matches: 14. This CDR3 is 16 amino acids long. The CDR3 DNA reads TGTGCCAGTATCGATTCAGGGGGCTCCGGTGGTCAGCCCCAGCATTTT. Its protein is CASIDSGGSGGQPQHF.

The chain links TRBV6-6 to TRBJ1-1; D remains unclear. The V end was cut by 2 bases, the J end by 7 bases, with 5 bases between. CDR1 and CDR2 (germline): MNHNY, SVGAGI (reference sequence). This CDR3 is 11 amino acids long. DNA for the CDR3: TGTGCCAGCAGTTACCGACTTGAAGCTTTCTTT. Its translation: CASSYRLEAFF.

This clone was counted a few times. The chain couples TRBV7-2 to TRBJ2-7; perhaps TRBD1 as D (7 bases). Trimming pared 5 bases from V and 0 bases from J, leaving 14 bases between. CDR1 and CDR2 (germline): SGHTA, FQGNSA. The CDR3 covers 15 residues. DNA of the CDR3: TGTGCCAGCAGCGCGACAGGGACTTTCTCCTACGAGCAGTACTTC. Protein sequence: CASSATGTFSYEQYF.

The CDR3 here is CASSHGQGIQPQHF. CDR3 DNA: TGTGCCAGCAGCCATGGCCAGGGGATTCAGCCCCAGCATTTT. The gene calls are TRBV3-1 (or the pseudogene TRBV3-2) and TRBJ1-5; a possible D gene is TRBD1 (6 bases). Trimming stripped 3 bases from V and 6 bases from J, with 12 bases between. From germline, CDR1 is LGHDT and CDR2 YNNKEL (reference sequence). This CDR3 comprises 14 residues.

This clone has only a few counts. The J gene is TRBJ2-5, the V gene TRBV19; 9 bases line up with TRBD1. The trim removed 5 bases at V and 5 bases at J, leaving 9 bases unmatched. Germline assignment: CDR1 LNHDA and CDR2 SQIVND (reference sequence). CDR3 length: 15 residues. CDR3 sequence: CASSSTGGGVETQYF. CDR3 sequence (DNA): TGTGCCAGTAGTTCGACAGGGGGGGGCGTCGAGACCCAGTACTTC.

The CDR3 sequence: CASSQGGPYEQYF. CDR3 in DNA: TGTGCCAGCAGCCAAGGCGGTCCCTACGAGCAGTACTTC. The J gene is TRBJ2-7, the V gene TRBV3-1 (or the pseudogene TRBV3-2); D remains ambiguous. The CDR3 has 13 residues. Trimming left V 1 base short and J 2 bases short, with 6 bases between. Germline CDR1 reads LGHDT; CDR2 reads YNNKEL (reference sequence).

CDR3 DNA: TGTGCCAGCAGCCAAGTTAGAGGGGAAAAACTGTTTTTT. Translated: CASSQVRGEKLFF. The rearrangement links TRBV4-2 to TRBJ1-4, with unresolved D. V lost 1 base to trimming and J lost 8 bases, with 8 bases between them. CDR1 is LGHNA and CDR2 is YNFKEQ in the germline V gene. The CDR3 is 13 residues long.

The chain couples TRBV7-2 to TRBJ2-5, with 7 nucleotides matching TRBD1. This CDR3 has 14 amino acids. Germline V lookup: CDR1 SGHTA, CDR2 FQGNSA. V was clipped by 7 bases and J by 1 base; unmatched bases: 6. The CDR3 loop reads CASTPPGGQETQYF. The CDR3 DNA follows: TGTGCCAGCACCCCGCCAGGGGGCCAAGAGACCCAGTACTTC.

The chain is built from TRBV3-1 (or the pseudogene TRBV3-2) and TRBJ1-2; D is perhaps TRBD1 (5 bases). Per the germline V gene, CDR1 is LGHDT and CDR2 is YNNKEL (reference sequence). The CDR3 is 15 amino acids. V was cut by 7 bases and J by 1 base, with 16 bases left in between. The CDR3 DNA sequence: TGTGCCAGCATGGGGTTGGCAGGGTATAACTATGGCTACACCTTC. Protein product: CASMGLAGYNYGYTF.

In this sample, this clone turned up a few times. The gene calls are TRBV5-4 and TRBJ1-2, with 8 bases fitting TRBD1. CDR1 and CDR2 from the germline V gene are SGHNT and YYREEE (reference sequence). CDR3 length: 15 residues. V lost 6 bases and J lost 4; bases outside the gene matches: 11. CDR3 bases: TGTGCCAGCAAACTACAGGGGGGCGCCGGCTATGGCTACACCTTC. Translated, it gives CASKLQGGAGYGYTF. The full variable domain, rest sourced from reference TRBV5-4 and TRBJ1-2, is ETGVTQSPTHLIKTRGQQVTLRCSSQSGHNTVSWYQQALGQGPQFIFQYYREEENGRGNFPPRFSGLQFPNYSSELNVNALELDDSALYLCASKLQGGAGYGYTFGSGTRLTVV.

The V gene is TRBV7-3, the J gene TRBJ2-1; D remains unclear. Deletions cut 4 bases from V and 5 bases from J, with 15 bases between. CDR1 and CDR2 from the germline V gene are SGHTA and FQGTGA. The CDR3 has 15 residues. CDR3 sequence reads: CASSSPGNSHNEQFF. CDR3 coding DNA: TGTGCCAGCAGCTCCCCAGGTAACAGCCACAATGAGCAGTTCTTC.

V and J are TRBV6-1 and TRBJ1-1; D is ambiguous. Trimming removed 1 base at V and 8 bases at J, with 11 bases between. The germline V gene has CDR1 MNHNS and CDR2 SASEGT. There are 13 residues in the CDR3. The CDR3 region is CASSEVAAPEAFF. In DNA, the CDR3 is TGTGCCAGCAGTGAAGTGGCTGCCCCGGAAGCTTTCTTT.

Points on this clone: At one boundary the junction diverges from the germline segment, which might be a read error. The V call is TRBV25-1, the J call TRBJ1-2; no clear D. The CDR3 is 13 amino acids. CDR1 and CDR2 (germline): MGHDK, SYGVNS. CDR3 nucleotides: TGTGCCAGCAGCGGATCTGGACGGGAGTCGTGGGCGTTC. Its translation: CASSGSGRESWAF.

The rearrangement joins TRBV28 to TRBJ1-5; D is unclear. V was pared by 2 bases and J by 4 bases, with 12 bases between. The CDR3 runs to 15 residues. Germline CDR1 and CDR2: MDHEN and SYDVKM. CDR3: CASSLGLGINQPQHF. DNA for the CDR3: TGTGCCAGCAGTTTAGGGCTTGGTATTAATCAGCCCCAGCATTTT. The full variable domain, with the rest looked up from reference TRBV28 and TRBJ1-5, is DVKVTQSSRYLVKRTGEKVFLECVQDMDHENMFWYRQDPGLGLRLIYFSYDVKMKEKGDIPEGYSVSREKKERFSLILESASTNQTSMYLCASSLGLGINQPQHFGDGTRLSIL.

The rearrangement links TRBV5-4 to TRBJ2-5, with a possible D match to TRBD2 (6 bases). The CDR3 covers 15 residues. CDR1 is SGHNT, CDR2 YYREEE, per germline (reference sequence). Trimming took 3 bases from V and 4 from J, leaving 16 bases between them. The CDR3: CASSYSTLGGETQYF. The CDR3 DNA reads TGTGCCAGCAGCTATTCCACACTGGGGGGAGAGACCCAGTACTTC.

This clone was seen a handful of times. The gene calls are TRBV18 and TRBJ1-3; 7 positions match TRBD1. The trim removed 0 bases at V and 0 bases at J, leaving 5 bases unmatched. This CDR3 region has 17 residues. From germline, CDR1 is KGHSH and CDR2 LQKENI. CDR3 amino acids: CASSPPDRSSSGNTIYF. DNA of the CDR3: TGTGCCAGCTCACCACCGGACAGGTCCTCCTCTGGAAACACCATATATTTT.

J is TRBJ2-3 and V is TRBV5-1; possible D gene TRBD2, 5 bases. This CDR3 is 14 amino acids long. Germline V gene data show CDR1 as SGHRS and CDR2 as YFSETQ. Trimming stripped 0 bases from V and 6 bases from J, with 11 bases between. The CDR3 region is CASSLGGQADTQYF. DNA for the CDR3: TGCGCCAGCAGCTTGGGAGGGCAGGCGGATACGCAGTATTTT.

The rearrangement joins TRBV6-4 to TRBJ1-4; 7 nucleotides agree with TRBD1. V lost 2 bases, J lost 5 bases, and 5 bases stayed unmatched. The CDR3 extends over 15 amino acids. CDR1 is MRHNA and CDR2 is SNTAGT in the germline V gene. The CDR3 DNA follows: TGTGCCAGCAGTGACCCTGGGACAGAGAATGAAAAACTGTTTTTT. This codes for CASSDPGTENEKLFF.

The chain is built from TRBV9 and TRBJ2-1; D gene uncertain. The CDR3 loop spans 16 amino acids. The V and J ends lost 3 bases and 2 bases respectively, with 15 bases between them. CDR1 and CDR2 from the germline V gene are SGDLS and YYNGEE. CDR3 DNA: TGTGCCAGCAGCGCGTCCTCAGAACCAGCCTACAATGAGCAGTTCTTC. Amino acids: CASSASSEPAYNEQFF.

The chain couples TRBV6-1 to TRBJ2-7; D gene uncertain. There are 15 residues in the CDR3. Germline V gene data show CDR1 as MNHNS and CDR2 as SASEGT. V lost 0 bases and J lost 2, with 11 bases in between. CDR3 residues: CASSEAPGTAYEQYF. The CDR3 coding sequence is TGTGCCAGCAGTGAAGCCCCGGGTACCGCCTACGAGCAGTACTTC.

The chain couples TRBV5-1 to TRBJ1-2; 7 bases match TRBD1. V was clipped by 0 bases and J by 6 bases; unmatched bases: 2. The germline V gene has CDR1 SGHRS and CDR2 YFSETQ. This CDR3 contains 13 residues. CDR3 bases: TGCGCCAGCAGCTTGGGAGGGGGCGATGGCTACACCTTC. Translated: CASSLGGGDGYTF.

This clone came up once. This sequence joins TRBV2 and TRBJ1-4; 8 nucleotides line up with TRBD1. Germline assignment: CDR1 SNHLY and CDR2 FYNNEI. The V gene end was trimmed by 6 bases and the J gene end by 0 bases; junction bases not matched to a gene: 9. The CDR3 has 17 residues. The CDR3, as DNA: TGTGCCAGCAGAGCGAGGGACAGGAGACCAACTAATGAAAAACTGTTTTTT. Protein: CASRARDRRPTNEKLFF.